The TCR beta chain under discussion was sequenced for a study of cytomegalovirus exposure and HLA in healthy donors. Study-wide context: Tens of millions of unique TCRs, all from HLA-typed donors, were included in an early release of the data.

Trimming shortened V by 0 bases and J by 0 bases, and 9 bases separated the two germline ends. There are 17 residues in the CDR3. Germline V gene data show CDR1 as KGHSH and CDR2 as LQKENI. Regarding the study as a whole: What a later analysis showed was that several of the most significant clusters appeared linked to common viral pathogens. For most TCR beta V segments, an earlier analysis put the productive rate at about 87% or about 30% of the time. Certain indistinguishable V segments, among them TRBV6-2 and TRBV6-3, were excluded.

PCR primers comprised 60 Vbeta and 13 Jbeta primers. Assay: immunoSEQ multiplex PCR; the TCRdb copy retains only in-frame clones and omits some. Of around 25,000 clones listed, about four fifths are singletons. Comments on this clone: Its antigen is unidentified.

The chain carries TRBV18 and TRBJ1-6; no reliable D call. The sample was PBMCs. This receptor was taken from a male donor in good health and CMV-seronegative. CDR3 in DNA: TGTGCCAGCTCACCACCCTCAGAAAGCTCCTATAATTCACCCCTCCACTTT. Translating it yields CASSPPSESSYNSPLHF.